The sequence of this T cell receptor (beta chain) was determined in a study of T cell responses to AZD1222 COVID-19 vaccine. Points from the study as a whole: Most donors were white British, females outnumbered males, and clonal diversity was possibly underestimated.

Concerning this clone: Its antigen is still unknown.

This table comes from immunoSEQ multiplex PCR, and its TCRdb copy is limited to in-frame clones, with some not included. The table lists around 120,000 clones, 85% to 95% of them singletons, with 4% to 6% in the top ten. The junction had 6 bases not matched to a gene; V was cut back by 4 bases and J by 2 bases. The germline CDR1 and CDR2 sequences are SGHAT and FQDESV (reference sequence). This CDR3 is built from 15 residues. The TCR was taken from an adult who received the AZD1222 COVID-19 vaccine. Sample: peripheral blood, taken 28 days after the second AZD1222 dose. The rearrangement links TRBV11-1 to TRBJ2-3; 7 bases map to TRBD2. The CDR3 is CASSSSGMDTDTQYF. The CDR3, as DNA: TGTGCCAGCAGCTCTAGCGGAATGGACACAGATACGCAGTATTTT. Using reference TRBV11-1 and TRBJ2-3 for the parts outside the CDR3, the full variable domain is EAEVAQSPRYKITEKSQAVAFWCDPISGHATLYWYRQILGQGPELLVQFQDESVVDDSQLPKDRFSAERLKGVDSTLKIQPAELGDSAMYLCASSSSGMDTDTQYFGPGTRLTVL.